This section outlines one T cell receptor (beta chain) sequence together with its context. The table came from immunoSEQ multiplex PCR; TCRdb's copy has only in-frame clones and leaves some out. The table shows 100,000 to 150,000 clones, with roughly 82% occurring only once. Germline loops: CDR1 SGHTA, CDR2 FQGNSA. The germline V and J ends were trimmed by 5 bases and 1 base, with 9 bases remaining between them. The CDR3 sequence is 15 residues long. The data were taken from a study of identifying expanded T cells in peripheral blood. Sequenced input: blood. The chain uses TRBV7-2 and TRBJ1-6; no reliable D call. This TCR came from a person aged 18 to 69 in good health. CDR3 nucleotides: TGTGCCAGCAGCCGTTATGGGTCCTATAATTCACCCCTCCACTTT. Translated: CASSRYGSYNSPLHF.